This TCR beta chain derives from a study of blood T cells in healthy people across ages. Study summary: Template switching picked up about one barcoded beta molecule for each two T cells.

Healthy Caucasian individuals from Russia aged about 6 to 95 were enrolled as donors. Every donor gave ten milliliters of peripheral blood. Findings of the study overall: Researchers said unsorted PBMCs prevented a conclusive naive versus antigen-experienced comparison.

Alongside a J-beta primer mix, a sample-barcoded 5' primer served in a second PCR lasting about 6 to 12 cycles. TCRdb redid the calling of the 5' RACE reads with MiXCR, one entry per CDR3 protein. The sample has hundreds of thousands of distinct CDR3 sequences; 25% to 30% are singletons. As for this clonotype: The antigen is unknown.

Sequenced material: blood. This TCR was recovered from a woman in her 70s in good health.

CDR3 DNA sequence: TGCAGTGCTAGCCCTGGGCTAGCGGGAGGGTCTAGTGAGCAGTTCTTC. This codes for CSASPGLAGGSSEQFF. This chain uses TRBV20-1 with TRBJ2-1, with 12 bases identical to TRBD2. The germline V gene encodes CDR1 DFQATT and CDR2 SNEGSKA (reference sequence). After removal of 3 bases from V and 9 bases from J, the junction contained 12 bases not matched to a gene. The CDR3 runs to 16 residues.